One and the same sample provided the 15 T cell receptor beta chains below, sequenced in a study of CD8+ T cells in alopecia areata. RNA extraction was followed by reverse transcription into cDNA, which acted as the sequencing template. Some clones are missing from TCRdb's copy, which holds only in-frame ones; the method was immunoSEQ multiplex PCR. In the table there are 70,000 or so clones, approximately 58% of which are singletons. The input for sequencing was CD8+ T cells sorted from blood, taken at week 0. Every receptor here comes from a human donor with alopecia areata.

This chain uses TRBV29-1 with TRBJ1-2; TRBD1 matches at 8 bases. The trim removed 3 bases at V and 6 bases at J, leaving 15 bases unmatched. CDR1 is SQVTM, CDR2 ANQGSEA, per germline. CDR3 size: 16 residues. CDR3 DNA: TGCAGCGTTGAGCAATTCCCGGGACAGGATAGTAATGGCTACACCTTC. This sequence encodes CSVEQFPGQDSNGYTF.

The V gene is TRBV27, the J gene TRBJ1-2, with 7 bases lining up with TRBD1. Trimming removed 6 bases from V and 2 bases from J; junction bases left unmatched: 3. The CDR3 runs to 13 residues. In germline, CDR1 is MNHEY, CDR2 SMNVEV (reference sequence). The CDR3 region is CASRKQGNYGYTF. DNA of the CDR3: TGTGCCAGCAGAAAACAGGGGAACTATGGCTACACCTTC.

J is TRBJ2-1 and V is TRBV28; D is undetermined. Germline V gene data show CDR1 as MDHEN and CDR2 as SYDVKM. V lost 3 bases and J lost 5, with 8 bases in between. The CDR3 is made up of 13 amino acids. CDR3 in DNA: TGTGCCAGCAGTTTTCTAGGCCACAATGAGCAGTTCTTC. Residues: CASSFLGHNEQFF.

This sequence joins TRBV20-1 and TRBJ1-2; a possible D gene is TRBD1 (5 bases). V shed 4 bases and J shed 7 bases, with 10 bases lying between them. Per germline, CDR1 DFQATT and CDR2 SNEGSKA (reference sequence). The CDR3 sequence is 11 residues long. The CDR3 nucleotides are TGCAGTGCTAACCAGGGTGGTGGCTACACCTTC. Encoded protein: CSANQGGGYTF.

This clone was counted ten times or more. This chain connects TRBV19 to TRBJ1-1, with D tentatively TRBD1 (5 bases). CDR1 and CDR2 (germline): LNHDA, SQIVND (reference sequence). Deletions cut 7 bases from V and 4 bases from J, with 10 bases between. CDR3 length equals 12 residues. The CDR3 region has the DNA TGTGCCAGTATCGGGGCAGTCACTGAAGCTTTCTTT. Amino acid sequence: CASIGAVTEAFF.

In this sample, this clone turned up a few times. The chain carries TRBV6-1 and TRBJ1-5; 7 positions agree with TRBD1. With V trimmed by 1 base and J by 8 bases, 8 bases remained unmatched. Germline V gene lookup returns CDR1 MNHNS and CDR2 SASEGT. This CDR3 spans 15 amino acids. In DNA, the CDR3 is TGTGCCAGCAGTGAAGACAGGGGAGGGTATAAGCCCCAGCATTTT. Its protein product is CASSEDRGGYKPQHF.

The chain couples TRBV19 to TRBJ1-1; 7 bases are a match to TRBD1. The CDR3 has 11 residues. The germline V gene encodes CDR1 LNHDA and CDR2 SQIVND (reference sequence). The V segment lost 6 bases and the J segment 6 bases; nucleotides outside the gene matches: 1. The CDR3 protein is CASRTGPEAFF. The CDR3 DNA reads TGTGCCAGTAGGACAGGGCCTGAAGCTTTCTTT. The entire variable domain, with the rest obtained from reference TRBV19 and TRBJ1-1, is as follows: DGGITQSPKYLFRKEGQNVTLSCEQNLNHDAMYWYRQDPGQGLRLIYYSQIVNDFQKGDIAEGYSVSREKKESFPLTVTSAQKNPTAFYLCASRTGPEAFFGQGTRLTVV.

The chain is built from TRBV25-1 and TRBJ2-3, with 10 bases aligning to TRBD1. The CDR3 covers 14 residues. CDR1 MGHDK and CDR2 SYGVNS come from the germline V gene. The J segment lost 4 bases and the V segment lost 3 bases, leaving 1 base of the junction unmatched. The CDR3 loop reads CASSEGTGADTQYF. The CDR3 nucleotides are TGTGCCAGCAGTGAGGGGACAGGGGCAGATACGCAGTATTTT.

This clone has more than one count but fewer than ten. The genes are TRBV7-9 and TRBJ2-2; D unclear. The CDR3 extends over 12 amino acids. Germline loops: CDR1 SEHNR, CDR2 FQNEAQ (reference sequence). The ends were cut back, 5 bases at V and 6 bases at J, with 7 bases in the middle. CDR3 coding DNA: TGTGCCAGCAGCCTTTATTCCGGGGAGCTGTTTTTT. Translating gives CASSLYSGELFF.

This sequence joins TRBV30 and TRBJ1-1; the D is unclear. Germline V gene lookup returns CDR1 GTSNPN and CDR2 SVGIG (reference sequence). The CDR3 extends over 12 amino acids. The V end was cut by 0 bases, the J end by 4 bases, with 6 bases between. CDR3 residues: CAWSVFRTEAFF. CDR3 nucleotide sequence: TGTGCCTGGAGTGTATTCCGCACTGAAGCTTTCTTT.

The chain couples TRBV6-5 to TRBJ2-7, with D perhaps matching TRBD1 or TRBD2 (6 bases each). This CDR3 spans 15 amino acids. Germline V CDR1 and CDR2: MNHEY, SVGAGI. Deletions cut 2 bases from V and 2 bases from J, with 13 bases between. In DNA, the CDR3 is TGTGCCAGCAGTTACGGGGGGCCGGTTGCCTACGAGCAGTACTTC. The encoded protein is CASSYGGPVAYEQYF.

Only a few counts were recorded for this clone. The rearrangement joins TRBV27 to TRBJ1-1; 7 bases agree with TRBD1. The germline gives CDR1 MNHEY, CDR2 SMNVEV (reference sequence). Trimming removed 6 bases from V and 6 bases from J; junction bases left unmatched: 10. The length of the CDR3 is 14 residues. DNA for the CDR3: TGTGCCAGCAGATCCGGGACAGAAACTTCTGAAGCTTTCTTT. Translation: CASRSGTETSEAFF.

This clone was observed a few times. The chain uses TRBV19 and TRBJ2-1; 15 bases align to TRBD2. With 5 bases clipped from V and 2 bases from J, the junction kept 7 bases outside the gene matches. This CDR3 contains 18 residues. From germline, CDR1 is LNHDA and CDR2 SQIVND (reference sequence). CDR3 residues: CASSSSGTSGRPYNEQFF. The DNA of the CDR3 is TGTGCCAGTAGTTCCTCCGGGACTAGCGGGAGGCCCTACAATGAGCAGTTCTTC.

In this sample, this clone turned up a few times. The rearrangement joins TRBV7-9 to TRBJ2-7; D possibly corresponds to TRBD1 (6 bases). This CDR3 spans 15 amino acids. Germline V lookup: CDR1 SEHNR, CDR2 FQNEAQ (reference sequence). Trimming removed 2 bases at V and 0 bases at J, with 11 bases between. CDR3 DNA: TGTGCCAGCAGCTTAAGTCAGGGGAACTCCTACGAGCAGTACTTC. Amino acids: CASSLSQGNSYEQYF. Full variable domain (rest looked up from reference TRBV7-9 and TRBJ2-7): DTGVSQNPRHKITKRGQNVTFRCDPISEHNRLYWYRQTLGQGPEFLTYFQNEAQLEKSRLLSDRFSAERPKGSFSTLEIQRTEQGDSAMYLCASSLSQGNSYEQYFGPGTRLTVT.

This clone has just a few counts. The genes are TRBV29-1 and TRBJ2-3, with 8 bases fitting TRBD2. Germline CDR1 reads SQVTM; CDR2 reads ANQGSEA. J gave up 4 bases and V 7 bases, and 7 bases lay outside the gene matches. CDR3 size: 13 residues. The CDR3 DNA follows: TGCAGCGAGATCGGGGGGGCCGCAGATACGCAGTATTTT. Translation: CSEIGGAADTQYF.